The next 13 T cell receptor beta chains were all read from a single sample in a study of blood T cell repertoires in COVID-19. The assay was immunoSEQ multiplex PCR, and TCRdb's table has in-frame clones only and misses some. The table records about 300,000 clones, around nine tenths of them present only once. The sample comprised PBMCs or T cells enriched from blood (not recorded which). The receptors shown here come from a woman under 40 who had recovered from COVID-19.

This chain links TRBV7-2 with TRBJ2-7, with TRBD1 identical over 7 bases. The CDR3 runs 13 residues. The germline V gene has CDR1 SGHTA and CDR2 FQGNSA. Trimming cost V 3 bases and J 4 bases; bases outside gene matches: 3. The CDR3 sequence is CASSFARGYEQYF. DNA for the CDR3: TGTGCCAGCAGCTTCGCCAGGGGGTACGAGCAGTACTTC.

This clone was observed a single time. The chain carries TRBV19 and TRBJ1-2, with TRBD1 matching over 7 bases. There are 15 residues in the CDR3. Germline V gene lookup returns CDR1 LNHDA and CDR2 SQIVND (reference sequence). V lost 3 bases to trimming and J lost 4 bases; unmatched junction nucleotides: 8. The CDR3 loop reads CASSIDRALLYGYTF. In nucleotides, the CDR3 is TGTGCCAGTAGTATCGACAGGGCCTTGCTCTATGGCTACACCTTC.

The CDR3 reads CASSQDSINEAATGDNEQFF. DNA of the CDR3: TGTGCCAGCAGCCAAGATTCCATTAATGAGGCGGCAACCGGAGACAATGAGCAGTTCTTC. The chain has TRBV4-2 and TRBJ2-1; D not certain. Germline V gives CDR1 LGHNA, CDR2 YNFKEQ. This CDR3 comprises 20 residues. V lost 0 bases, J lost 5 bases, and 26 bases lay in between.

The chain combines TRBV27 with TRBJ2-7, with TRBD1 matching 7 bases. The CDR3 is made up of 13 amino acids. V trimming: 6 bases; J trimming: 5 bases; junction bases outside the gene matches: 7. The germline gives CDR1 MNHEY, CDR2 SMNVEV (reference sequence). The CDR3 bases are TGTGCCAGCAGACCGACAGGGTACGACGAGCAGTACTTC. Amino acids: CASRPTGYDEQYF.

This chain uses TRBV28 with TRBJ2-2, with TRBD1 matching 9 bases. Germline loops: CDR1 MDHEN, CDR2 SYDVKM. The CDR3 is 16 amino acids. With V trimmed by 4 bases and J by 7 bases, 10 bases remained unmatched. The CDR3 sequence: CASSYLGQGRSGELFF. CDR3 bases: TGTGCCAGCAGTTACCTGGGACAGGGAAGGAGCGGGGAGCTGTTTTTT.

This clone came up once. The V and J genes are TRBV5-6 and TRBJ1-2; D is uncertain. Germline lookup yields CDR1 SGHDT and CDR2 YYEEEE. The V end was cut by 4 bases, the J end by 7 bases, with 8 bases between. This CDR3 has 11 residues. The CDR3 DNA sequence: TGTGCCAGCAGCGGAGGTGGTGGCTACACCTTC. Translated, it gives CASSGGGGYTF.

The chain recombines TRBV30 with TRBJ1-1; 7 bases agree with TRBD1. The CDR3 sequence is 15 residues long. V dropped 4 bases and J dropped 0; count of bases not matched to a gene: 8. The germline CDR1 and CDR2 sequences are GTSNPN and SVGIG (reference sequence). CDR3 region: CAWTHLQGMNTEAFF. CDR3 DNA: TGTGCCTGGACTCACCTACAGGGGATGAACACTGAAGCTTTCTTT.

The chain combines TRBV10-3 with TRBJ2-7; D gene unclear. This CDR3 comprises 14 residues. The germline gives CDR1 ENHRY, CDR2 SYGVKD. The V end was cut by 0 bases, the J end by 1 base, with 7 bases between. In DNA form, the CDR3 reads TGTGCCATCAGTGAGTCGGAGCCATCCTACGAGCAGTACTTC. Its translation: CAISESEPSYEQYF.

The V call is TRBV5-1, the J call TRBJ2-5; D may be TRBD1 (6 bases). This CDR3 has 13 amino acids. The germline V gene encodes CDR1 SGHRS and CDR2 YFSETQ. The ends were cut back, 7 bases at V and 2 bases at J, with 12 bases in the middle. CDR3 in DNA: TGCGCCAGCCGTAACAGGGAACAAGAGACCCAGTACTTC. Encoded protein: CASRNREQETQYF.

The CDR3 is CATSRGTGTQYF. For the CDR3, the DNA is TGTGCCACCAGTCGGGGGACGGGTACGCAGTATTTT. This chain uses TRBV24-1 with TRBJ2-3, with a tentative D call TRBD2 (6 bases). CDR3 size: 12 residues. Deletions cut 6 bases from V and 8 bases from J, with 11 bases between. Germline CDR1 reads KGHDR; CDR2 reads SFDVKD.

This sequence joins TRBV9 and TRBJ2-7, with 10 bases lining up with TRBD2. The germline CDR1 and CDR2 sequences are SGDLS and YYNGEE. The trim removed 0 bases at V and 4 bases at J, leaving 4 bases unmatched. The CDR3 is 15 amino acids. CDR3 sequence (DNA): TGTGCCAGCAGCGTAGGGCCTAGCGGGAGTTACGAGCAGTACTTC. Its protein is CASSVGPSGSYEQYF.

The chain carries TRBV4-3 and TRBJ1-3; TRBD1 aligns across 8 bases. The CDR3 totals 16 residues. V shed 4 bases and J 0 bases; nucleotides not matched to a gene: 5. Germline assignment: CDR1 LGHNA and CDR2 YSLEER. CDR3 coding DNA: TGCGCCAGCAGCCCCGGACAGGGCCACTCTGGAAACACCATATATTTT. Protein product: CASSPGQGHSGNTIYF.

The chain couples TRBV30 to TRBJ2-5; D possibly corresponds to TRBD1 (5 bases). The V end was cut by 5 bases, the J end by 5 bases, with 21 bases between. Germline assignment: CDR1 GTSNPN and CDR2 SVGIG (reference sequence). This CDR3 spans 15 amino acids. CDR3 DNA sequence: TGTGCCTGGTCTTACCACAGGAACGCTAGGGAGACCCAGTACTTC. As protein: CAWSYHRNARETQYF. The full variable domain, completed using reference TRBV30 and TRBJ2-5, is SQTIHQWPATLVQPVGSPLSLECTVEGTSNPNLYWYRQAAGRGLQLLFYSVGIGQISSEVPQNLSASRPQDRQFILSSKKLLLSDSGFYLCAWSYHRNARETQYFGPGTRLLVL.